A selection of T cell receptor beta chains follows, all from one sample in a study of blood T cell repertoires in COVID-19. Sequencing was performed with immunoSEQ multiplex PCR; in TCRdb, only in-frame clones are kept and a portion is missing. The sample has roughly 150,000 clones; about 82% are singletons. The sequenced sample was peripheral blood. The receptors originated from an elderly woman with COVID-19, enrolled during active disease. CDR3s include the opening cysteine and the closing phenylalanine or tryptophan. A D gene is named only where the DNA matches it firmly. Expanded clones are given a class, and other clones once, few, many or no size at all.

D gene	clone size	V gene	J gene	CDR3 DNA	CDR3 protein
TRBD1	-	TRBV7-9	TRBJ1-2	TGTGCCAGCAGCGCAGGGGGCGCTGGGGGCTACACCTTC	CASSAGGAGGYTF
TRBD2	-	TRBV5-4	TRBJ2-1	TGTGCCAGCGCCTGGGGACTAGCGGCCAATGAGCAGTTCTTC	CASAWGLAANEQFF
-	-	TRBV2	TRBJ2-5	TGTGCCAGCAGTCAAGACAGGTCTCAAGAGACCCAGTACTTC	CASSQDRSQETQYF
-	-	TRBV4-2	TRBJ2-7	TGTGCCAGCAGCCAAGATCGGACTAAGGGGCCCCACGAGCAGTACTTC	CASSQDRTKGPHEQYF
-	few	TRBV4-1	TRBJ2-7	TGCGCCAGCAGCCAAGAGATCAGGCTCTACGAGCAGTACTTC	CASSQEIRLYEQYF
-	-	TRBV27	TRBJ2-1	TGTGCCAGCAGTTTATCGGCGGCCTCTTTAAAGCAGTTCTTC	CASSLSAASLKQFF
-	-	TRBV10-2	TRBJ1-4	TGCGCCAGCCGTGGACTGGATAATGAAAAACTGTTTTTT	CASRGLDNEKLFF
-	few	TRBV2	TRBJ1-6	TGTGCCGGCCAGGGGAGCTCCTATAATTCACCCCTCCACTTT	CAGQGSSYNSPLHF
-	-	TRBV2	TRBJ1-5	TGTGCCAGCAGTGGGCAGGGTCCGTCACAGCCCCAGCATTTT	CASSGQGPSQPQHF
-	-	TRBV12-3/TRBV12-4	TRBJ1-5	TGTGCCAGCAGTAGATGGGCGGGGTCCCAGCATTTT	CASSRWAGSQHF
-	few	TRBV5-1	TRBJ2-2	TGCGCCAGCAGCTTGTGGCGGGCGAACACCGGGGAGCTGTTTTTT	CASSLWRANTGELFF
TRBD1	-	TRBV3-1/TRBV3-2	TRBJ1-2	TGTGCCAGCAGCCAAGAACGTTCAGGGGGCTGGAATGGCTACACCTTC	CASSQERSGGWNGYTF
TRBD2	-	TRBV6-2/TRBV6-3	TRBJ2-7	TGTGCCAGCAGTAGCGGGAGTCCCCACGAGCAGTACTTC	CASSSGSPHEQYF
-	once	TRBV10-1	TRBJ2-7	TGCGCCAGCAGTGAGTACACAGAAAAGTACGAGCAGTACTTC	CASSEYTEKYEQYF
-	-	TRBV5-1	TRBJ1-1	TGCGCCAGCAGCTTTGTAACCGCGGGGGGACAAATTGAAGCTTTCTTT	CASSFVTAGGQIEAFF
-	-	TRBV19	TRBJ2-7	TGTGCCAGTAGTATCAACCTGAGGAATGAGCAGTACTTC	CASSINLRNEQYF
-	-	TRBV6-5	TRBJ2-7	TGTGCCGCAACCCCAGCCGGCGGCTACGAGCAGTACTTC	CAATPAGGYEQYF
TRBD1	-	TRBV4-1	TRBJ2-7	TGCGCCAGCAGCCAAGCCGGGACAGCTCTCCACGAGCAGTACTTC	CASSQAGTALHEQYF
-	-	TRBV5-4	TRBJ2-6	TGTGCCAGCAGCGCGTCCCCAACAGGCTCTGGGGCCAACGTCCTGACTTTC	CASSASPTGSGANVLTF
-	-	TRBV2	TRBJ1-1	TGTGCCCTTACCAGACCGGGGGGCATGAACACTGAAGCTTTCTTT	CALTRPGGMNTEAFF
-	-	TRBV19	TRBJ2-1	TGTGCCAGTAGTATTGGGGCAGAGCAGTTCTTC	CASSIGAEQFF
TRBD2	-	TRBV29-1	TRBJ2-1	TGCAGCGCTGCTAGCGGGGGGGCCCGGGAGCAGTTCTTC	CSAASGGAREQFF
-	-	TRBV10-3	TRBJ1-1	TGTGCCATCAGTGGGGGGCCTGGGGTTGCTTTCTTT	CAISGGPGVAFF
TRBD1	-	TRBV5-1	TRBJ1-1	TGCGCCAGCAGCTCCGGGACAGCGAACACTGAAGCTTTCTTT	CASSSGTANTEAFF
-	-	TRBV6-5	TRBJ2-5	TGTGCCAGCATGGAGGTCCAAGAGACCCAGTACTTC	CASMEVQETQYF
-	-	TRBV5-1	TRBJ2-1	TGCGCCAGCAGCTTGGGCTCGAGTTCGAATGAGCAGTTCTTC	CASSLGSSSNEQFF
-	few	TRBV29-1	TRBJ1-4	TGCAGCGTCGCAGGGTTGTATGAAAAACTGTTTTTT	CSVAGLYEKLFF